The 13 T cell receptor beta chains listed next were all sequenced from one sample in a study. MiXCR, applied by TCRdb to the 5' RACE reads, yields one record per CDR3 protein. The repertoire has around 50,000 distinct CDR3 sequences, over 15% of them found once; the top ten carry approximately 2.1%. Sequenced material: naive CD4+ T cells sorted from blood. Sample subset: naive CD4+ T cells, CD4+CD45RA+CD25-. These TCRs come from a female donor with breast cancer.

As concerns this clonotype: A much larger clone is a single base away; this may be a read error. The chain uses TRBV7-8 and TRBJ2-4; D not resolved. This CDR3 is 13 amino acids long. In germline, CDR1 is SGHVS, CDR2 FQNEAQ. V was pared by 5 bases and J by 8 bases, with 13 bases between. The CDR3 is CASSTSSRYIQYF. CDR3 coding DNA: TGTGCCAGCAGCACCTCTAGTAGATACATTCAGTACTTC.

This clonotype was detected only a few times. CDR3 region: CASSRQDLNGYTF. The CDR3 coding sequence is TGCGCCAGCAGTAGACAGGACCTAAATGGCTACACCTTC. The V and J genes are TRBV5-1 and TRBJ1-2; tentatively, D is TRBD1 (6 bases). This CDR3 comprises 13 residues. Per the germline V gene, CDR1 is SGHRS and CDR2 is YFSETQ. V lost 5 bases to trimming and J lost 6 bases, with 14 bases between them.

The V gene is TRBV6-5, the J gene TRBJ2-7; D is perhaps TRBD1 (6 bases). Per germline, CDR1 MNHEY and CDR2 SVGAGI. V lost 2 bases, J lost 2 bases, and 13 bases lay in between. The length of the CDR3 is 15 residues. The CDR3 DNA reads TGTGCCAGCAGTTACACCTTTGGACAGCCCTACGAGCAGTACTTC. This codes for CASSYTFGQPYEQYF.

This clonotype showed up just a few times. This rearrangement joins TRBV9 to TRBJ1-2; 8 bases match TRBD1. The CDR3 consists of 13 residues. J gave up 8 bases and V 4 bases, and 7 bases lay outside the gene matches. From germline, CDR1 is SGDLS and CDR2 YYNGEE. The CDR3 spells CASSSRTGFGYTF. The CDR3 DNA is TGTGCCAGCAGCTCGCGGACAGGGTTCGGCTACACCTTC.

In its sample, this clonotype was seen a few times. This sequence joins TRBV18 and TRBJ2-1; 7 nucleotides align to TRBD2. Germline loops: CDR1 KGHSH, CDR2 LQKENI. The V segment lost 3 bases and the J segment 5 bases; nucleotides outside the gene matches: 10. This CDR3 has 16 residues. CDR3 amino acids: CASSPALASTNNEQFF. The CDR3 nucleotides are TGTGCCAGCTCACCGGCACTAGCGAGCACAAACAATGAGCAGTTCTTC.

This clonotype appeared a few times. This chain uses TRBV7-2 with TRBJ2-7; D may correspond to TRBD1 or TRBD2 (6 bases each). V lost 1 base and J lost 6, with 16 bases in between. CDR3 length: 15 amino acids. Looked up from germline, CDR1 is SGHTA and CDR2 is FQGNSA. The CDR3 DNA reads as TGTGCCAGCAGCTTAGGGGGGGCGGGTTCTCGCGAGCAGTACTTC. This translates into CASSLGGAGSREQYF.

This clonotype was counted between two and nine times. The chain has TRBV7-9 and TRBJ2-7; D ambiguous. From germline, CDR1 is SEHNR and CDR2 FQNEAQ (reference sequence). V lost 0 bases, J lost 3 bases, and 6 bases lay in between. The CDR3 spans 13 residues. The DNA for the CDR3 is TGTGCCAGCAGCTTAGCGGATTTCTACGAGCAGTACTTC. This encodes CASSLADFYEQYF.

There are many counts of this clonotype. The genes are TRBV29-1 and TRBJ2-3; 9 bases map to TRBD1. V lost 6 bases to trimming and J lost 3 bases; unmatched junction nucleotides: 7. CDR1 and CDR2 (germline): SQVTM, ANQGSEA. This CDR3 has 14 residues. The CDR3 sequence: CSVATGGATDTQYF. Written as DNA, the CDR3 is TGCAGCGTGGCGACAGGGGGAGCAACAGATACGCAGTATTTT.

The chain carries TRBV19 and TRBJ1-2; perhaps TRBD1 as D (5 bases). Germline lookup yields CDR1 LNHDA and CDR2 SQIVND (reference sequence). Deletions cut 7 bases from V and 0 bases from J, with 21 bases between. The CDR3 has 17 amino acids. The chain's CDR3 is CASTRATGTASNYGYTF. Written as DNA, the CDR3 is TGTGCCAGTACGAGGGCGACCGGGACGGCATCTAACTATGGCTACACCTTC.

This sequence joins TRBV5-5 and TRBJ2-7; no reliable D call. This CDR3 is 14 amino acids long. The germline V gene encodes CDR1 SGHKS and CDR2 YYEKEE (reference sequence). V lost 1 base, J lost 0 bases, and 8 bases lay in between. CDR3 DNA sequence: TGTGCCAGCAGCTTGAGTACCCCCTCCTACGAGCAGTACTTC. Protein product: CASSLSTPSYEQYF. The full variable domain, with the rest looked up from reference TRBV5-5 and TRBJ2-7, is DAGVTQSPTHLIKTRGQQVTLRCSPISGHKSVSWYQQVLGQGPQFIFQYYEKEERGRGNFPDRFSARQFPNYSSELNVNALLLGDSALYLCASSLSTPSYEQYFGPGTRLTVT.

The CDR3 coding sequence is TGCGCCAGCAGCTTAGGCGGGAAGGGAGATACGCAGTATTTT. Translated: CASSLGGKGDTQYF. The rearrangement joins TRBV5-1 to TRBJ2-3; TRBD2 is a possible D gene (6 bases). The CDR3 extends over 14 amino acids. CDR1 is SGHRS and CDR2 is YFSETQ in the germline V gene. V lost 2 bases and J 5 bases, leaving 12 bases between the germline ends.

The chain uses TRBV5-4 and TRBJ2-5; D is unresolved. The CDR3 covers 17 residues. Germline V gives CDR1 SGHNT, CDR2 YYREEE (reference sequence). V lost 4 bases to trimming and J lost 4 bases, with 23 bases between them. The CDR3 is CASSQNNYVGSRETQYF. The CDR3, as DNA: TGTGCCAGCAGCCAAAACAATTACGTGGGAAGCCGAGAGACCCAGTACTTC.

V usage is TRBV2 and J usage is TRBJ1-1; D is uncertain. The V end lost 7 bases, the J end lost 5 bases, and 11 bases lay between the germline ends. Germline V gene lookup returns CDR1 SNHLY and CDR2 FYNNEI. The CDR3 contains 12 residues. CDR3 amino acids: CASNRDMTEAFF. In DNA, the CDR3 is TGTGCCAGCAATAGGGATATGACTGAAGCTTTCTTT. Full variable domain (rest looked up from reference TRBV2 and TRBJ1-1): EPEVTQTPSHQVTQMGQEVILRCVPISNHLYFYWYRQILGQKVEFLVSFYNNEISEKSEIFDDQFSVERPDGSNFTLKIRSTKLEDSAMYFCASNRDMTEAFFGQGTRLTVV.